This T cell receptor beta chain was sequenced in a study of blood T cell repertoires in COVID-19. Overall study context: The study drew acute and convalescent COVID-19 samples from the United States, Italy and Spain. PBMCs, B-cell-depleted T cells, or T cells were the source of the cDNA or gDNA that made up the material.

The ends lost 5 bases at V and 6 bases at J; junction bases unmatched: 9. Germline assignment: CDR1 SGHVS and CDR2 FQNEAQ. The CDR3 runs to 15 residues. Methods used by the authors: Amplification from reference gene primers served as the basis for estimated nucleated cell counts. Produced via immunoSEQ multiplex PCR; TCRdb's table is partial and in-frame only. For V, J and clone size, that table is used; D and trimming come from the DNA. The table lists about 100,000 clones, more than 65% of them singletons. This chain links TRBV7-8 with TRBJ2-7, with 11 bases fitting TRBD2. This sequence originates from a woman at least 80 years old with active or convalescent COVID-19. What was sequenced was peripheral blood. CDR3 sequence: CASSTILAGVSEQYF. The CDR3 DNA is TGTGCCAGCAGCACGATACTAGCGGGAGTTAGCGAGCAGTACTTC.